A selection of T cell receptor beta chains follows, all from one sample in a study of T and B cells in COVID-19 patients. TCRdb reanalysed the multiplex PCR reads using MiXCR and keeps one entry per CDR3 protein. The data show 20,000 to 25,000 distinct CDR3 sequences, 25% to 35% seen once. Sequencing used blood. Source of these receptors: a human donor who had recovered from COVID-19. The CDR3 runs from the conserved cysteine through the conserved F or W. The D gene is left open where the match is weak. Clone size is given for some rows only: seen once, a few or many times, or a class if the clone is expanded.

d_gene	abundance	v_gene	j_gene	CDR3nt	CDR3aa
NA	NA	TRBV6-5	TRBJ2-7	TGTGCCAGCAGTTCCCCCGGGGCAGGGCACGAGCAGTACTTC	CASSSPGAGHEQYF
NA	NA	TRBV18	TRBJ1-5	TGTGCCAGCTCACCAGGGAATAGCAATCAGCCCCAGCATTTT	CASSPGNSNQPQHF
NA	few	TRBV24-1	TRBJ2-3	TGTGCCACCAGTGTCAGGGGAGCAGATACGCAGTATTTT	CATSVRGADTQYF
NA	NA	TRBV11-1	TRBJ1-2	TGTGCCAGCAGCCCCTGGGAGGGGATGACCTATGGCTACACCTTC	CASSPWEGMTYGYTF
NA	NA	TRBV19	TRBJ1-5	TGTGCCGTCAAAGGTGGGACGGTCAATCAGCCCCAGCATTTT	CAVKGGTVNQPQHF
TRBD2	NA	TRBV11-1	TRBJ2-1	TGTGCCAGCAGCTTACTGGCGGGGGAGGCCTACAATGAGCAGTTCTTC	CASSLLAGEAYNEQFF
NA	many	TRBV19	TRBJ1-1	TGTGCCAGTAGCCAACAGGGAAACACTGAAGCTTTCTTT	CASSQQGNTEAFF
NA	NA	TRBV5-1	TRBJ2-2	TGCGCCAGCAGCTTGGGACAGACCACCGGGGAGCTGTTTTTT	CASSLGQTTGELFF
NA	NA	TRBV12-5	TRBJ2-5	TGTGCTAGTGAGGGGGGAGAGACCCAGTACTTC	CASEGGETQYF
NA	few	TRBV5-1	TRBJ1-6	TGTGCCAGCAGCTCCAAACAGGGTGTCGGTAATTCACCCCTCCACTTT	CASSSKQGVGNSPLHF
TRBD2	few	TRBV11-3	TRBJ2-2	TGTGCCAGCAGCTTGGCTCCCAGGACTAGCGGGGGGGCGTATACCGGGGAGCTGTTTTTT	CASSLAPRTSGGAYTGELFF
NA	few	TRBV12-3/TRBV12-4	TRBJ1-2	TGTGCCAGCAGTTTACGGACCCATGGCTACACCTTC	CASSLRTHGYTF
NA	NA	TRBV7-2	TRBJ1-2	TGTGCCAGTGCAGGGGCGACTAACTATGGCTACACCTTC	CASAGATNYGYTF
NA	NA	TRBV7-9	TRBJ2-3	TGTGCCAGCAGCTTGAGAGGGTGGGAAGCAGATACGCAGTATTTT	CASSLRGWEADTQYF
TRBD2	NA	TRBV19	TRBJ2-4	TGTGCCAGTAGTACTCTAGCGGGGGCCCAGGGGATTCAGTACTTC	CASSTLAGAQGIQYF
TRBD1	many	TRBV27	TRBJ1-4	TGTGCCAGCAGAAGGACAGGGAATGAAAAACTGTTTTTT	CASRRTGNEKLFF
NA	NA	TRBV6-1	TRBJ1-2	TGTGCCAGCAGTGAAAGGGCGATGGGCGGCTACACCTTC	CASSERAMGGYTF
TRBD1	many	TRBV6-1	TRBJ2-5	TGTGCCAGCAGAGGCGGCGAGGAGCACAGGGGGCGGCAAGAGACCCAGTACTTC	CASRGGEEHRGRQETQYF
TRBD2	many	TRBV6-5	TRBJ2-1	TGTGCCAGCAGTTACGCCGGGACTAGTCGTATGGATGAGCAGTTCTTC	CASSYAGTSRMDEQFF
TRBD1	NA	TRBV11-3	TRBJ1-4	TGTGCCAGCAGCCGGACAGGGAATGAAAAACTGTTTTTT	CASSRTGNEKLFF
NA	medium-sized	TRBV19	TRBJ2-1	TGTGCCAGTAGTATCGGGGGGCTATCCTACAATGAGCAGTTCTTC	CASSIGGLSYNEQFF
NA	NA	TRBV18	TRBJ2-7	TGTGCCAGCTCACCCGTCTCCGGGTTATTCGACGAGCAGTACTTC	CASSPVSGLFDEQYF
NA	medium-sized	TRBV19	TRBJ2-7	TGTGCCAGTAGTGCGACAGGAGTGGGAGAGCAGTACTTC	CASSATGVGEQYF
NA	NA	TRBV24-1	TRBJ2-3	TGTGCCACCAGTGAACCCGTGGAGGATACGCAGTATTTT	CATSEPVEDTQYF
TRBD1	NA	TRBV18	TRBJ2-5	TGTGCCAGCTCACCTTGGGACAGGGCAGAGACCCAGTACTTC	CASSPWDRAETQYF
NA	many	TRBV15	TRBJ2-7	TGTGCCACCAGCAGCGGCAGGGCGGGGTGGCTATCCGAGCAGTACTTC	CATSSGRAGWLSEQYF
NA	once	TRBV18	TRBJ2-7	TGTGCCAGCTCATCCACCGGGACAACCAAATACGAGCAGTACTTC	CASSSTGTTKYEQYF
TRBD2	few	TRBV5-4	TRBJ2-1	TGTGCCAGCAGGACAAGCGGGGGCGTGCCCCTCTTC	CASRTSGGVPLF
NA	NA	TRBV5-6	TRBJ1-2	TGTGCCAGCAGCTTGGGCAGTGAAATTAACTATGGCTACACCTTC	CASSLGSEINYGYTF
TRBD2	NA	TRBV5-6	TRBJ2-5	TGTGCCAGCAGCCCGGGACTAGCTTTGGGGGAGACCCAGTACTTC	CASSPGLALGETQYF
TRBD1	NA	TRBV7-9	TRBJ2-7	TGTGCCAGCAGCCTTGGACAGGGGGGAAACGAGCAGTACTTC	CASSLGQGGNEQYF
TRBD2	NA	TRBV5-1	TRBJ2-1	TGCGCCAGCAGCTTACCCGGTACTAGCGGGGGGGGTGAGCAGTTCTTC	CASSLPGTSGGGEQFF
TRBD1	many	TRBV5-1	TRBJ2-2	TGCGCCAGCAGCCTGGGGTTGACAGGGATTGGGACCGGGGAGCTGTTTTTT	CASSLGLTGIGTGELFF
TRBD1	NA	TRBV28	TRBJ1-2	TGTGCCAGCAGCGTGGACAGGACGAGGGGCTACACCTTC	CASSVDRTRGYTF
NA	NA	TRBV6-5	TRBJ2-5	TGTGCCACCAGGGGGGGGCCCGAAGAGACCCAGTACTTC	CATRGGPEETQYF
NA	few	TRBV5-5	TRBJ1-1	TGTGCCAGTTCACAGCGGAACACTGAAGCTTTCTTT	CASSQRNTEAFF
TRBD2	many	TRBV30	TRBJ2-1	TGTGCCTGGAGTGGCCTAGCGGGGGCTGTGGGTGAGCAGTTCTTC	CAWSGLAGAVGEQFF
NA	medium-sized	TRBV19	TRBJ1-4	TGTGCCAGTAGTATACTAAATGAAAAACTGTTTTTT	CASSILNEKLFF
NA	NA	TRBV7-2	TRBJ2-7	TGTGCCAGCAGCTTAGACCCGGGGGAGTCCTACGAGCAGTACTTC	CASSLDPGESYEQYF
TRBD1	NA	TRBV6-5	TRBJ2-1	TGTGCCAGCAGTTCCGGACAGGGGGCAGGAAATGAGCAGTTCTTC	CASSSGQGAGNEQFF
TRBD1	few	TRBV18	TRBJ1-3	TGTGCCAGCTCACCAGGACAGGGGTCAAGAAACACCATATATTTT	CASSPGQGSRNTIYF